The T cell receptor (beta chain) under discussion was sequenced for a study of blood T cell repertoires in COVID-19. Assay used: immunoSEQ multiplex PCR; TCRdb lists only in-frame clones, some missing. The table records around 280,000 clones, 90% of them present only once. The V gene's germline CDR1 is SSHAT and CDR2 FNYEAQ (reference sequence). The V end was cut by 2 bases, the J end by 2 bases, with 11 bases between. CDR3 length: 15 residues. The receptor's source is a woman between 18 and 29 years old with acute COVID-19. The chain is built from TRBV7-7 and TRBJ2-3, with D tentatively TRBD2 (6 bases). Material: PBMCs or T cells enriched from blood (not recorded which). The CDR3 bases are TGTGCCAGCAGCTTAATCGCGGGACCCACAGATACGCAGTATTTT. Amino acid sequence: CASSLIAGPTDTQYF.